What follows are 32 T cell receptor beta chains derived from one specimen sequenced in a study of blood T cell repertoires in COVID-19 (dated by TCRdb to 2018 to 2021). Libraries were prepared through the immunoSEQ multiplex PCR assay. TCRdb's version of the immuneACCESS table is confined to in-frame rearrangements and falls short of the full clone set. An unresolved V gene accounts for under half of the shortfall where checked; the remainder is of unknown origin. The sample table holds roughly 65,000 clones, of which 85% to 95% were seen once. Of the sample, roughly 2.7% falls within the top ten clones. Sample: peripheral blood. The receptor source for this set is a man aged 65 to 85 with active COVID-19.

The chain uses TRBV19 and TRBJ1-1; D is undetermined. The CDR3 has 14 residues. The V and J ends lost 3 bases and 0 bases respectively, with 8 bases between them. Germline V gene lookup returns CDR1 LNHDA and CDR2 SQIVND (reference sequence). CDR3 nucleotides: TGTGCCAGTAGTATGTCGGGGATGAACACTGAAGCTTTCTTT. As protein: CASSMSGMNTEAFF.

This clone appeared a few times. The chain uses TRBV10-3 and TRBJ1-5; TRBD1 is a possible D gene (6 bases). The CDR3 consists of 14 residues. The germline V gene encodes CDR1 ENHRY and CDR2 SYGVKD. V was trimmed by 8 bases and J by 9 bases, leaving 20 bases between them. The CDR3 sequence is CAIGDGGLGRPQHF. The CDR3, as DNA: TGTGCCATCGGCGATGGGGGCTTGGGTCGGCCCCAGCATTTT.

CDR3 nucleotides: TGTGCCAGTAGGGACACCGGGACATTAAGTAATTCACCCCTCCACTTT. Its protein product is CASRDTGTLSNSPLHF. This chain uses TRBV19 with TRBJ1-6; TRBD1 is a possible D gene (6 bases). This CDR3 is 16 amino acids long. Trimming took off 6 bases at V and 6 bases at J, with 18 bases between the two ends. The germline CDR1 and CDR2 sequences are LNHDA and SQIVND (reference sequence).

This chain uses TRBV5-4 with TRBJ2-2, with unresolved D. The length of the CDR3 is 15 residues. The germline V gene encodes CDR1 SGHNT and CDR2 YYREEE (reference sequence). Trimming took 0 bases from V and 4 from J, leaving 10 bases between them. CDR3 protein: CASSLASEVTGELFF. In DNA form, the CDR3 reads TGTGCCAGCAGCTTGGCCAGCGAGGTCACCGGGGAGCTGTTTTTT.

This chain uses TRBV7-2 with TRBJ2-7; 8 nucleotides line up with TRBD1. The CDR3 spans 15 residues. Germline loops: CDR1 SGHTA, CDR2 FQGNSA. J gave up 4 bases and V 2 bases, and 7 bases lay outside the gene matches. The CDR3 is CASSLSGTGFYEQYF. As DNA, the CDR3 is TGTGCCAGCAGCTTATCCGGGACAGGTTTTTACGAGCAGTACTTC.

This chain connects TRBV10-3 to TRBJ1-1; a possible D gene is TRBD1 (6 bases). The CDR3 spans 16 residues. V shed 7 bases and J shed 0 bases, with 18 bases lying between them. Looked up from germline, CDR1 is ENHRY and CDR2 is SYGVKD. CDR3 sequence (DNA): TGTGCCATCACACGGACAGTCCGTACGGTGAACACTGAAGCTTTCTTT. Translation: CAITRTVRTVNTEAFF.

This chain connects TRBV10-3 to TRBJ1-1, with D possibly matching TRBD1 (6 bases). Germline V CDR1 and CDR2: ENHRY, SYGVKD. The CDR3 runs to 15 residues. Trimming removed 3 bases at V and 3 bases at J, with 14 bases between. The CDR3 is CAISDGTPRYTEAFF. The CDR3 coding sequence is TGTGCCATCAGTGACGGGACACCCCGGTACACTGAAGCTTTCTTT.

This chain joins TRBV6-5 and TRBJ1-2; D possibly corresponds to TRBD1 (5 bases). V was trimmed by 4 bases and J by 4 bases, leaving 10 bases between them. Per the germline V gene, CDR1 is MNHEY and CDR2 is SVGAGI. The CDR3 covers 13 residues. The CDR3 region has the DNA TGTGCCAGCAGTTTGACAGCGTTCTATGGCTACACCTTC. Protein: CASSLTAFYGYTF.

V gene TRBV18 combines with J gene TRBJ1-1; D gene unclear. Looked up from germline, CDR1 is KGHSH and CDR2 is LQKENI. V was clipped by 3 bases and J by 3 bases, with 23 bases between them. CDR3 length: 18 residues. This CDR3 is CASSPQPGTRPGYTEAFF. CDR3 sequence (DNA): TGTGCCAGCTCACCGCAACCGGGAACCAGGCCTGGGTACACTGAAGCTTTCTTT.

The V call is TRBV27, the J call TRBJ2-7, with D perhaps matching TRBD2 (7 bases). The CDR3 spans 15 residues. Germline CDR1 and CDR2: MNHEY and SMNVEV (reference sequence). V was shortened by 8 bases and J by 1 base, with 18 bases between the two germline ends. The CDR3 here is CASGGGAESSYEQYF. CDR3 bases: TGTGCCAGCGGTGGGGGGGCAGAATCTTCCTACGAGCAGTACTTC.

The rearrangement joins TRBV6-5 to TRBJ2-2; D call uncertain. Trimming removed 5 bases at V and 6 bases at J, with 16 bases between. Germline-derived CDR1 and CDR2 are MNHEY and SVGAGI. The CDR3 runs to 15 residues. DNA of the CDR3: TGTGCCAGCAGTCGCGACGGCCCACTACCCGGGGAGCTGTTTTTT. Translated, it gives CASSRDGPLPGELFF.

V usage is TRBV6-6 and J usage is TRBJ1-6; the match to TRBD1 covers 9 bases. After removal of 5 bases from V and 5 bases from J, the junction contained 7 bases not matched to a gene. Germline V lookup: CDR1 MNHNY, CDR2 SVGAGI (reference sequence). This CDR3 has 16 amino acids. DNA for the CDR3: TGTGCCAGCAGTAATCCGACAGGGGGGAATAATTCACCCCTCCACTTT. It translates to CASSNPTGGNNSPLHF.

The chain recombines TRBV28 with TRBJ1-1; possible D gene TRBD1, 5 bases. CDR1 is MDHEN and CDR2 is SYDVKM in the germline V gene. The V end was cut by 6 bases, the J end by 2 bases, with 7 bases between. The CDR3 runs to 12 residues. CDR3 residues: CASRGGNTEAFF. The DNA for the CDR3 is TGTGCCAGCAGGGGGGGTAACACTGAAGCTTTCTTT.

The J gene is TRBJ1-2, the V gene TRBV28; the match to TRBD1 covers 7 bases. Germline CDR1 is MDHEN and CDR2 is SYDVKM. The CDR3 length is 17 residues. Trimming at V came to 1 base and at J to 2 bases, leaving 10 bases not matched to a gene. The DNA for the CDR3 is TGTGCCAGCAGTTTATCCGGCAGGGGGACTTCCAACTATGGCTACACCTTC. Its translation is CASSLSGRGTSNYGYTF.

This chain links TRBV7-7 with TRBJ2-2; TRBD1 matches 7 bases. Germline CDR1 is SSHAT and CDR2 is FNYEAQ (reference sequence). Unmatched junction bases numbered 4, after V lost 5 bases and J lost 1 base. This CDR3 has 15 residues. In DNA form, the CDR3 reads TGTGCCAGCAGCCCCGGGACAGTGAACACCGGGGAGCTGTTTTTT. Its protein product is CASSPGTVNTGELFF.

This chain links TRBV7-8 with TRBJ2-7; D unresolved. The CDR3 sequence is 13 residues long. Germline V gene data show CDR1 as SGHVS and CDR2 as FQNEAQ. V was clipped by 0 bases and J by 0 bases, with 3 bases between them. The CDR3, as DNA: TGTGCCAGCAGCTTAGCGAGCTCCTACGAGCAGTACGTC. It yields the protein CASSLASSYEQYV.

J is TRBJ1-2 and V is TRBV9; maybe TRBD1 (6 bases). Trimming left V 0 bases short and J 8 bases short, with 14 bases between. Looked up from germline, CDR1 is SGDLS and CDR2 is YYNGEE. There are 14 residues in the CDR3. The CDR3, as DNA: TGTGCCAGCAGCGTAGATTTCAGGGGATCGGGCTACACCTTC. Its protein is CASSVDFRGSGYTF.

The J gene is TRBJ1-6, the V gene TRBV6-5; 7 bases agree with TRBD1. The germline CDR1 and CDR2 sequences are MNHEY and SVGAGI. With V trimmed by 6 bases and J by 6 bases, 8 bases remained unmatched. The CDR3 runs to 15 residues. This CDR3 is CASRPPTGSNSPLHF. CDR3 nucleotides: TGTGCCAGCAGACCCCCGACAGGGAGTAATTCACCCCTCCACTTT.

The J gene is TRBJ2-5, the V gene TRBV5-1, with TRBD1 identical over 7 bases. The CDR3 sequence is 14 residues long. The V gene end was trimmed by 4 bases and the J gene end by 1 base; junction bases not matched to a gene: 4. Per germline, CDR1 SGHRS and CDR2 YFSETQ. CDR3 residues: CASSVTGVQETQYF. The DNA for the CDR3 is TGCGCCAGCAGCGTTACAGGGGTCCAAGAGACCCAGTACTTC.

The rearrangement uses TRBV3-1 (or the pseudogene TRBV3-2) and TRBJ2-7, with 9 bases matching TRBD1. This CDR3 comprises 16 residues. Germline V gene lookup returns CDR1 LGHDT and CDR2 YNNKEL (reference sequence). Unmatched junction bases numbered 8, after V lost 4 bases and J lost 1 base. CDR3 bases: TGTGCCAGCAGCCCAGGACAGGGGAGCGCGTCCTACGAGCAGTACTTC. Protein product: CASSPGQGSASYEQYF.

The chain links TRBV6-5 to TRBJ1-2; TRBD1 is a possible D gene (5 bases). This CDR3 contains 13 residues. Trimming shortened V by 4 bases and J by 4 bases, and 10 bases separated the two germline ends. Germline V gene lookup returns CDR1 MNHEY and CDR2 SVGAGI. CDR3 sequence reads: CASSFQGSYGYTF. Written as DNA, the CDR3 is TGTGCCAGCAGTTTTCAGGGTTCCTATGGCTACACCTTC.

This chain uses TRBV5-6 with TRBJ1-2; D gene uncertain. Germline V gene sequence: CDR1 SGHDT, CDR2 YYEEEE. Trimming cost V 0 bases and J 5 bases, with 8 bases left between them. This CDR3 contains 13 residues. CDR3 region: CASSLGAAYGYTF. The DNA for the CDR3 is TGTGCCAGCAGCTTGGGGGCAGCATATGGCTACACCTTC.

This clone turned up a few times. The J gene is TRBJ2-3, the V gene TRBV7-2; the match to TRBD2 covers 8 bases. Germline lookup yields CDR1 SGHTA and CDR2 FQGNSA. V shed 5 bases and J 3 bases; nucleotides not matched to a gene: 7. This CDR3 spans 15 amino acids. The CDR3 sequence: CASSPDGGGTDTQYF. DNA for the CDR3: TGTGCCAGCAGCCCGGATGGCGGGGGGACAGATACGCAGTATTTT.

The CDR3 spells CASSEGGGTYEQYF. CDR3 nucleotides: TGTGCCAGCAGTGAAGGCGGCGGGACCTACGAGCAGTACTTC. The chain recombines TRBV6-1 with TRBJ2-7; D is possibly TRBD2 (6 bases). V was cut by 1 base and J by 2 bases, with 9 bases left in between. The CDR3 contains 14 residues. The germline CDR1 and CDR2 sequences are MNHNS and SASEGT.

The chain recombines TRBV7-6 with TRBJ2-7; 10 bases are a match to TRBD2. The CDR3 totals 16 residues. Germline V gene sequence: CDR1 SGHVS, CDR2 FNYEAQ. Germline trimming cut 1 base from V and 3 bases from J; bases unmatched to any gene: 6. The CDR3 DNA is TGTGCCAGCAGCTTAGGGGCTAGCGGGGGAATCTACGAGCAGTACTTC. Its protein product is CASSLGASGGIYEQYF.

This clone was observed a handful of times. The CDR3 loop is CASSEGRFIAYNSPLHF. The DNA for the CDR3 is TGTGCCAGCAGTGAAGGCAGGTTCATAGCCTATAATTCACCCCTCCACTTT. The chain recombines TRBV6-1 with TRBJ1-6; D remains unclear. The length of the CDR3 is 17 residues. V was clipped by 1 base and J by 2 bases, with 12 bases between them. Per germline, CDR1 MNHNS and CDR2 SASEGT.

This chain links TRBV7-3 with TRBJ2-2; TRBD2 agrees at 10 bases. Germline V gene lookup returns CDR1 SGHTA and CDR2 FQGTGA. The trim removed 4 bases at V and 5 bases at J, leaving 4 bases unmatched. The length of the CDR3 is 15 residues. The CDR3 loop reads CASSSSGGGTGELFF. The CDR3 nucleotides are TGTGCCAGCAGCTCTAGCGGGGGAGGTACCGGGGAGCTGTTTTTT.

The J gene is TRBJ2-7, the V gene TRBV10-3; perhaps TRBD1 as D (6 bases). The length of the CDR3 is 13 residues. Trimming left V 2 bases short and J 1 base short, with 6 bases between. Germline-derived CDR1 and CDR2 are ENHRY and SYGVKD. The CDR3 DNA sequence: TGTGCCATCAGTGAGGGACAGTCCTACGAGCAGTACTTC. This sequence encodes CAISEGQSYEQYF.

The CDR3 region is CASSLTGGPLAYGYTF. In DNA form, the CDR3 reads TGTGCCAGCAGTTTAACAGGGGGCCCACTTGCCTATGGCTACACCTTC. The rearrangement links TRBV27 to TRBJ1-2; 9 bases are shared with TRBD1. This CDR3 is 16 amino acids long. Looked up from germline, CDR1 is MNHEY and CDR2 is SMNVEV (reference sequence). The J segment lost 4 bases and the V segment lost 2 bases, leaving 8 bases of the junction unmatched.

The CDR3 DNA is TGTGCCAGCAGCCGCCGTGGGGCAGGATGGGAGGGGGCAGATACGCAGTATTTT. Its translation: CASSRRGAGWEGADTQYF. The chain recombines TRBV11-2 with TRBJ2-3; a weak D match, TRBD2 (7 bases). Germline values: CDR1 SGHAT, CDR2 FQNNGV. The CDR3 is 18 residues long. V lost 5 bases, J lost 4 bases, and 25 bases lay in between.

This rearrangement joins TRBV25-1 to TRBJ1-6; D gene uncertain. CDR3 length: 13 residues. Trimming left V 1 base short and J 5 bases short, with 3 bases between. Germline values: CDR1 MGHDK, CDR2 SYGVNS. In nucleotides, the CDR3 is TGTGCCAGCAGTGAATTAGATAATTCACCCCTCCACTTT. Amino acid sequence: CASSELDNSPLHF.

The chain has TRBV5-4 and TRBJ1-2; TRBD1 agrees at 9 bases. J lost 5 bases, V lost 6 bases, and 8 bases had no gene match. The CDR3 spans 14 residues. Looked up from germline, CDR1 is SGHNT and CDR2 is YYREEE (reference sequence). CDR3 coding DNA: TGTGCCAGCACCCTAGTGGGACAGGGATATGGCTACACCTTC. It translates to CASTLVGQGYGYTF. Together with reference TRBV5-4 and TRBJ1-2, the CDR3 gives the full variable domain: ETGVTQSPTHLIKTRGQQVTLRCSSQSGHNTVSWYQQALGQGPQFIFQYYREEENGRGNFPPRFSGLQFPNYSSELNVNALELDDSALYLCASTLVGQGYGYTFGSGTRLTVV.